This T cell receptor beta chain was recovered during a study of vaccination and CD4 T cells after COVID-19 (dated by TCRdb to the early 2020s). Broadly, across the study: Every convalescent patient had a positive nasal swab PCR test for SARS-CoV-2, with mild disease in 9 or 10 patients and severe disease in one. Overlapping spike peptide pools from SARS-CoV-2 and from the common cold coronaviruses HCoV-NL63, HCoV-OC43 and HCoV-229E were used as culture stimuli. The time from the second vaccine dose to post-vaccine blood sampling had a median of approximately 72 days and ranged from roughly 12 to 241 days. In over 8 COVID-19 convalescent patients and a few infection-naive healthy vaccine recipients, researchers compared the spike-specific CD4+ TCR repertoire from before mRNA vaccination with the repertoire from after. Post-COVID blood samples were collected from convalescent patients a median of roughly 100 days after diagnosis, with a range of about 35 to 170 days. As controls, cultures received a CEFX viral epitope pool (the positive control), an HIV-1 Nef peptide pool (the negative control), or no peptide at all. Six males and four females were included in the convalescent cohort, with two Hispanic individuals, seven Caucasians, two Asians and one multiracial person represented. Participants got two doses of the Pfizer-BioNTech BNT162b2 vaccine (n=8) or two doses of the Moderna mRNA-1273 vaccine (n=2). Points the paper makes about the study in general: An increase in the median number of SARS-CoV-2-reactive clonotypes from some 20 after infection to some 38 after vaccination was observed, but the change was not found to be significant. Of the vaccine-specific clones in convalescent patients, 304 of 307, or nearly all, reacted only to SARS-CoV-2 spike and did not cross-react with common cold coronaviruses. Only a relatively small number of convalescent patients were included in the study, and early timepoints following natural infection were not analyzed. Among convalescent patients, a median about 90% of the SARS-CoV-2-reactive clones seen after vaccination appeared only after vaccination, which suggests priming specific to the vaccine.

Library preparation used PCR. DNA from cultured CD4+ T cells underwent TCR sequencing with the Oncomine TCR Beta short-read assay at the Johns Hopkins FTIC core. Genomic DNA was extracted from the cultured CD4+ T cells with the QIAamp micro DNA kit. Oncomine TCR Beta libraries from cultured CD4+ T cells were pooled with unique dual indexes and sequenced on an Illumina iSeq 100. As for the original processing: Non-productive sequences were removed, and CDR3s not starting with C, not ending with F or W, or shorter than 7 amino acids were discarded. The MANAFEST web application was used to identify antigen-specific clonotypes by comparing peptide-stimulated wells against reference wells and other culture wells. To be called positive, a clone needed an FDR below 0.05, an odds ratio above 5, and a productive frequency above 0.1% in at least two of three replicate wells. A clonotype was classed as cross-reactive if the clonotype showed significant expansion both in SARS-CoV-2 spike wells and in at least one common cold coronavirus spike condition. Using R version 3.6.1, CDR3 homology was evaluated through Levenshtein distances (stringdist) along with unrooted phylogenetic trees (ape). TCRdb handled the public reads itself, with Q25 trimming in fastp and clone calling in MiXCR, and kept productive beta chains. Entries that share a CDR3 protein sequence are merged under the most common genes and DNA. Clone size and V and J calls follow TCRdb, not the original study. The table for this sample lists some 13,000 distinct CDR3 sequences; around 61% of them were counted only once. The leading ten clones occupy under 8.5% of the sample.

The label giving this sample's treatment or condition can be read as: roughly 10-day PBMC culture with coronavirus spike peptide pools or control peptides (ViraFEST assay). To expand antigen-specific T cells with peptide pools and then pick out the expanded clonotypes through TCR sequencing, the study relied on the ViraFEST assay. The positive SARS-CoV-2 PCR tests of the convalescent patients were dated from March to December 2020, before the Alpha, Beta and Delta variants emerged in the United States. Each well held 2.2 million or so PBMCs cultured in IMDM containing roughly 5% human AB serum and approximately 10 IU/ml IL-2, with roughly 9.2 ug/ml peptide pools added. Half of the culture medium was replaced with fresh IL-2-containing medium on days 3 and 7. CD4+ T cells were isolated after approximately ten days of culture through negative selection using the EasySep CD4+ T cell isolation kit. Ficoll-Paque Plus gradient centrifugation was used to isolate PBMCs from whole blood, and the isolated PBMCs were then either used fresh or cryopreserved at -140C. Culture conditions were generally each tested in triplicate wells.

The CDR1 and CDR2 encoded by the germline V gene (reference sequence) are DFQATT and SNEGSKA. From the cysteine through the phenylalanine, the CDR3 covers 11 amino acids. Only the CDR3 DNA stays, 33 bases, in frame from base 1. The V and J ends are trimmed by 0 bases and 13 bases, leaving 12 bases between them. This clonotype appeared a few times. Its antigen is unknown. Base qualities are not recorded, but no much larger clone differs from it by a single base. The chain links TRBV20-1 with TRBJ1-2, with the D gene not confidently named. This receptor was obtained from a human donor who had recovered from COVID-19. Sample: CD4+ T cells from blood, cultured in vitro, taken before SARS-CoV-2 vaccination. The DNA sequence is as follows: TGCAGTGCTAGAGATTACGGAGAAGGCACCTTC. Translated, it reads CSARDYGEGTF.